Listed below are T cell receptor beta chains from one sample, sequenced in a study of cytomegalovirus exposure and HLA in healthy donors. TCRdb keeps only in-frame clones here, not all; method: immunoSEQ multiplex PCR. The specimen's table records about 200,000 clones. Sequencing input: PBMCs. Every receptor here comes from a girl aged 2 to 9 in good health and CMV-seropositive. Both conserved end residues are part of each CDR3. D genes are given only for firm matches.

. TRBJ1-2 TRBV7-2 TGTGCCAGCAGCTCCGGACCTAGCGGAGGCTACACCTTC CASSSGPSGGYTF
. TRBJ2-7 TRBV5-1 TGCGCCAGCAGCTTTCGAGGGAGGGGGGACGAGCAGTACTTC CASSFRGRGDEQYF
TRBD1 TRBJ1-4 TRBV7-9 TGTGCCAGCAGCTTAGTAACCGGGACAGGCAACTCACCTAATGAAACACTGTTTTTT CASSLVTGTGNSPNETLFF
. TRBJ2-6 TRBV18 TGTGCCAGCTCACCGCTCGGAGTTGGGGCCAACGTCCTGACTTTC CASSPLGVGANVLTF
. TRBJ2-3 TRBV28 TGTGCCAGCAGAGAGAGCACAGATACGCAGTATTTT CASRESTDTQYF
. TRBJ2-2 TRBV19 TGTGCCAGTAGTGTTCGAGCCGGGGAGCTGTTTTTT CASSVRAGELFF
. TRBJ2-3 TRBV7-2 TGTGCCAGCACAAGGGGGACTACTTCCACAGATACGCAGTATTTT CASTRGTTSTDTQYF
TRBD2 TRBJ2-7 TRBV10-3 TGTGCCATCAGTGAGTTTAGAGGAGGGTTGGCTAGCGGGATCTACGAGCAGTACTTC CAISEFRGGLASGIYEQYF
. TRBJ1-5 TRBV6-5 TGTGCCAGCAGTTACTCGATGCAGGGCAGTCAGCCCCAGCATTTT CASSYSMQGSQPQHF
TRBD1 TRBJ1-1 TRBV7-2 TGTGCCAGCAGGTTGGGACAGGAGAACACTGAAGCTTTCTTT CASRLGQENTEAFF
TRBD2 TRBJ2-4 TRBV18 TGTGCCAGCTCACCCCTGGGACTAGCGGGGGTTCAGTACTTC CASSPLGLAGVQYF
. TRBJ2-7 TRBV12-5 TGTGCTAGTGGTTTGTCCTCCTGCGAGCAGTACTTC CASGLSSCEQYF
. TRBJ1-5 TRBV30 TGTGCCTGGAGGGCTGCGCGGGAGAATCAGCCCCAGCATTTT CAWRAARENQPQHF
TRBD2 TRBJ2-7 TRBV19 TGTGCCAGTAGGCCTTGGGAGGGGTCACCCTACGAGCAGTACTTC CASRPWEGSPYEQYF
. TRBJ2-7 TRBV9 TGTGCCAGCAGCGTAGGACTAGAGGGGCACTACGAGCAGTACTTC CASSVGLEGHYEQYF
TRBD2 TRBJ2-7 TRBV5-1 TGCGCCAGCAGCTTGGCCTTACCGCGACTAGCGGGAGGGAAGTACGAGCAGTACTTC CASSLALPRLAGGKYEQYF
. TRBJ2-7 TRBV5-4 TGTGCCAGCAGCTTGGGCCAGTATAAAGACTTC CASSLGQYKDF
. TRBJ2-5 TRBV6-5 TGTGCCAGCAGTTCCGGACAGAAGAGAGAGACCCAGTACTTC CASSSGQKRETQYF
. TRBJ1-1 TRBV4-2 TGTGCCAGCAGCCAAGAGGGGCGTATGCGCGAAGCTTTCTTT CASSQEGRMREAFF
TRBD1 TRBJ1-4 TRBV6-1 TGTGCCAGCAGTGAACTCAGGACAGGGGGCAATGAAAAACTGTTTTTT CASSELRTGGNEKLFF
. TRBJ1-5 TRBV19 TGTGCCAGTAGTATAGAACAGCTTAGCAATCAGCCCCAGCATTTT CASSIEQLSNQPQHF
. TRBJ2-7 TRBV6-1 TGTGCCAGCAGTATAGCGGAGATGACCTACGAGCAGTACTTC CASSIAEMTYEQYF
. TRBJ2-7 TRBV27 TGTGCCAGCAGTTTCCAGGGTACCGGCGAGCAGTACTTC CASSFQGTGEQYF
TRBD2 TRBJ2-7 TRBV5-1 TGCGCCAGCAGCTCCGGGACTAACAACTACGAGCAGTACTTC CASSSGTNNYEQYF
. TRBJ1-6 TRBV6-1 TGTGCCAGCAGTGAAGGGCTCTCAGGCCATCATAATTCACCCCTCCACTTT CASSEGLSGHHNSPLHF
TRBD1 TRBJ2-7 TRBV28 TGTGCCAGCACGAGGACAGGGCGTGAGCAGTACTTC CASTRTGREQYF
. TRBJ2-3 TRBV29-1 TGCAGCGTTGTGGTCTTCCGGGACAAAACAGATACGCAGTATTTT CSVVVFRDKTDTQYF
TRBD1 TRBJ2-2 TRBV28 TGTGCCAGCAGTTTTCATCAGGGGGCGTACACCGGGGAGCTGTTTTTT CASSFHQGAYTGELFF